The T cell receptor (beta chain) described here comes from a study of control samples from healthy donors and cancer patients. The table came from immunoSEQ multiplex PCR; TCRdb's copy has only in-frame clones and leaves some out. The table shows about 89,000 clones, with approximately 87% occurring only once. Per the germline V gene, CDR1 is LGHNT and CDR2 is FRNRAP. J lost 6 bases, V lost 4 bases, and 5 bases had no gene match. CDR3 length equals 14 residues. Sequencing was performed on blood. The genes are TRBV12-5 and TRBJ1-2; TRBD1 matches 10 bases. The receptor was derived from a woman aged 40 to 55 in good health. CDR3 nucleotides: TGTGCTAGTGGTTCCCCTGGACAGGGGGATGGCTACACCTTC. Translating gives CASGSPGQGDGYTF.